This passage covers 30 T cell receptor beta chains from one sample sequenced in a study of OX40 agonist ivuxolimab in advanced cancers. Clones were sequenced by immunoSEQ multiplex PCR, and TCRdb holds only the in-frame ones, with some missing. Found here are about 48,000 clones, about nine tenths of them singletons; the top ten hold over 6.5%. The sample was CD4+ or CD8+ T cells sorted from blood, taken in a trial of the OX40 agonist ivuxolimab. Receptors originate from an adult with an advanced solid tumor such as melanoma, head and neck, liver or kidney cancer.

The DNA of the CDR3 is TGTGCCAGCAGCCATCCGGGACTAGCGGGGACCTACGAGCAGTACTTC. It encodes CASSHPGLAGTYEQYF. V and J are TRBV4-2 and TRBJ2-7, with 13 bases lining up with TRBD2. The CDR3 is made up of 16 amino acids. With 3 bases clipped from V and 2 bases from J, the junction kept 4 bases outside the gene matches. Germline CDR1 and CDR2: LGHNA and YNFKEQ.

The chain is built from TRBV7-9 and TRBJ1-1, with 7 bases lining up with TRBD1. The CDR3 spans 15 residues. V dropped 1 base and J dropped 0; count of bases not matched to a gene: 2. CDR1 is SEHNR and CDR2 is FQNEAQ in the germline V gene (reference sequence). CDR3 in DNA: TGTGCCAGCAGCTTAGTGACAGGGCTGAACACTGAAGCTTTCTTT. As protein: CASSLVTGLNTEAFF.

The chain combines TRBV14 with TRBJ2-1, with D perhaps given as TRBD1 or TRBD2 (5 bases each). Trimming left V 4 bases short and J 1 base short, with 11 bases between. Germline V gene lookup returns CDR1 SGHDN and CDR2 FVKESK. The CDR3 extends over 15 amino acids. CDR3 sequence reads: CASSPGGRSYNEQFF. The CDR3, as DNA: TGTGCCAGCAGCCCTGGGGGTCGTTCCTACAATGAGCAGTTCTTC.

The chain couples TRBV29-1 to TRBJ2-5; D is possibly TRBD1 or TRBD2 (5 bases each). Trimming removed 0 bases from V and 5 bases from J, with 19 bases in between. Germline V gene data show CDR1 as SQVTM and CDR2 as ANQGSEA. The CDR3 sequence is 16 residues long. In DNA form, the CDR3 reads TGCAGCGTTGAAGATCTTGGGGCTAGCAGCTATGAGACCCAGTACTTC. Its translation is CSVEDLGASSYETQYF. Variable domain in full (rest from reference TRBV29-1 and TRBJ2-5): SAVISQKPSRDICQRGTSLTIQCQVDSQVTMMFWYRQQPGQSLTLIATANQGSEATYESGFVIDKFPISRPNLTFSTLTVSNMSPEDSSIYLCSVEDLGASSYETQYFGPGTRLLVL.

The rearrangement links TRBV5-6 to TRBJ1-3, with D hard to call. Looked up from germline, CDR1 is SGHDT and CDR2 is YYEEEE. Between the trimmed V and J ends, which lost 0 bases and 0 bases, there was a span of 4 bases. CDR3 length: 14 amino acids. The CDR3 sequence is CASSLGTSGNTIYF. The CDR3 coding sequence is TGTGCCAGCAGCTTGGGGACCTCTGGAAACACCATATATTTT.

The CDR3 DNA is TGCGCCAGCGGACAGGGGAGCGGGGAGCTGTTTTTT. This translates into CASGQGSGELFF. The chain combines TRBV4-1 with TRBJ2-2; 9 bases match TRBD1. CDR3 size: 12 residues. Unmatched junction bases numbered 2, after V lost 8 bases and J lost 7 bases. Germline CDR1 reads MGHRA; CDR2 reads YSYEKL.

In DNA form, the CDR3 reads TGCGCCAGCAGCCTACAGGGGGGGCCCGATGGGCAGTTCTTC. Encoded protein: CASSLQGGPDGQFF. This sequence joins TRBV5-1 and TRBJ2-1; perhaps TRBD1 as D (8 bases). The germline CDR1 and CDR2 sequences are SGHRS and YFSETQ. V was cut by 4 bases and J by 12 bases, with 20 bases left in between. The CDR3 totals 14 residues. The complete variable domain, with remaining parts taken from reference TRBV5-1 and TRBJ2-1, reads KAGVTQTPRYLIKTRGQQVTLSCSPISGHRSVSWYQQTPGQGLQFLFEYFSETQRNKGNFPGRFSGRQFSNSRSEMNVSTLELGDSALYLCASSLQGGPDGQFFGPGTRLTVL.

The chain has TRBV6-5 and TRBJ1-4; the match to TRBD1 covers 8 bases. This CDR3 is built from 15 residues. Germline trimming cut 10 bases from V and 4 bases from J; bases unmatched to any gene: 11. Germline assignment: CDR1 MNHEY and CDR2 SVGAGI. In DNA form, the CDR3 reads TGTGCCACCAGAGACAGGGGAGTCCGTAATGAAAAACTGTTTTTT. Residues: CATRDRGVRNEKLFF.

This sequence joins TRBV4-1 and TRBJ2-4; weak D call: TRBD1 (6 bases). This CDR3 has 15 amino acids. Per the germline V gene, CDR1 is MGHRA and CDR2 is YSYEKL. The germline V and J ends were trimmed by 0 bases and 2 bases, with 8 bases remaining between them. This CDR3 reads CASSQDRGTKNIQYF. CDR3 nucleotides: TGCGCCAGCAGCCAAGACAGGGGAACCAAAAACATTCAGTACTTC.

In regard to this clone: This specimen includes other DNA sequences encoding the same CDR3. Here the CDR3 reads CSVKGTEAFF. The CDR3 DNA reads as TGCAGCGTTAAGGGCACTGAAGCTTTCTTT. The rearrangement joins TRBV29-1 to TRBJ1-1; D not resolved. CDR1 is SQVTM, CDR2 ANQGSEA, per germline. The V end lost 5 bases, the J end lost 4 bases, and 5 bases lay between the germline ends. The length of the CDR3 is 10 residues.

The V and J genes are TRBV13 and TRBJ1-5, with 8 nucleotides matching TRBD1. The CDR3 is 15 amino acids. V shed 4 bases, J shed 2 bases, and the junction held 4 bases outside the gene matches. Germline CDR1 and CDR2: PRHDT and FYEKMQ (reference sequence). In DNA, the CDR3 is TGTGCCAGCAGCTCAGGGGGCTTAGGCAATCAGCCCCAGCATTTT. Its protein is CASSSGGLGNQPQHF. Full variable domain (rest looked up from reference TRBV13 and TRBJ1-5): AAGVIQSPRHLIKEKRETATLKCYPIPRHDTVYWYQQGPGQDPQFLISFYEKMQSDKGSIPDRFSAQQFSDYHSELNMSSLELGDSALYFCASSSGGLGNQPQHFGDGTRLSIL.

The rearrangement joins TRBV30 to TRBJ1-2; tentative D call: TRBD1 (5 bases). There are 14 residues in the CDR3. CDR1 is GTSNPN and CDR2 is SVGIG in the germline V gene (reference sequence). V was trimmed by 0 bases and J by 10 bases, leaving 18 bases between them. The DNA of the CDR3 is TGTGCCTGGAGTGTAGGTTGGGGCGAGAGACACTACACCTTC. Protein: CAWSVGWGERHYTF.

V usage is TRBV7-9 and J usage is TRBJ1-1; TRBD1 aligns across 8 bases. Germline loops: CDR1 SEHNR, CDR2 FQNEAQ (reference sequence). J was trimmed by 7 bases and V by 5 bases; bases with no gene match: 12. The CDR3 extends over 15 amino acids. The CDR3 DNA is TGTGCCAGCAGCCCGTCGACAGGGGCTTTTGATGAAGCTTTCTTT. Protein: CASSPSTGAFDEAFF.

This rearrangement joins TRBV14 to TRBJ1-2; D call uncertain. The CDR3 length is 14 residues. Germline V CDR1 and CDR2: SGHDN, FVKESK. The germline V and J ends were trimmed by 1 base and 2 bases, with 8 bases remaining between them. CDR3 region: CASSQAAANYGYTF. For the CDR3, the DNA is TGTGCCAGCAGCCAAGCTGCGGCGAACTATGGCTACACCTTC.

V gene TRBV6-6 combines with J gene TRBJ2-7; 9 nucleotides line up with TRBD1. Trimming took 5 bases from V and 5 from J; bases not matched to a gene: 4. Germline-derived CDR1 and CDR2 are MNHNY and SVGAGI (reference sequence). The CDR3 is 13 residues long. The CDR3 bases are TGTGCCAGCAGTAACTGGGACAGGGACGAGCAGTACGTC. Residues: CASSNWDRDEQYV.

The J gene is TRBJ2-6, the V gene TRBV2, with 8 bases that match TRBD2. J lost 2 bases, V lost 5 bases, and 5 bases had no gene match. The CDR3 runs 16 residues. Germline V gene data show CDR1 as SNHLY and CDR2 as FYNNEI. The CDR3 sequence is CASSRSGGTGANVLTF. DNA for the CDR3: TGTGCCAGCAGTCGAAGCGGGGGCACTGGGGCCAACGTCCTGACTTTC.

Here the CDR3 DNA reads TGTGCCAGTAGTTCTCGACAGGGAGGGTCGGCCGGGGAGCTGTTTTTT. Amino acid sequence: CASSSRQGGSAGELFF. This chain uses TRBV19 with TRBJ2-2; D tentatively fits TRBD1 or TRBD2 (7 bases each). Trimming removed 5 bases from V and 6 bases from J, with 19 bases in between. The CDR3 runs 16 residues. Germline values: CDR1 LNHDA, CDR2 SQIVND (reference sequence).

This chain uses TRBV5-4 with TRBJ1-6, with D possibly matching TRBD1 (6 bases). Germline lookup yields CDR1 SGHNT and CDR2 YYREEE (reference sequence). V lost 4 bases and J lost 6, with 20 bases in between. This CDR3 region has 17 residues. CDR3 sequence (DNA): TGTGCCAGCAGCAGGTACAGGGAAGTAAGCCTTAATTCACCCCTCCACTTT. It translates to CASSRYREVSLNSPLHF.

The DNA of the CDR3 is TGTGCCAGCAGCCGGAATAGCGGGGCTCAAGAGACCCAGTACTTC. Its translation: CASSRNSGAQETQYF. V is TRBV5-4 and J is TRBJ2-5, with 8 bases matching TRBD2. J was trimmed by 2 bases and V by 4 bases; bases with no gene match: 7. Germline CDR1 SGHNT, CDR2 YYREEE (reference sequence). CDR3 size: 15 residues. The entire variable domain, with the rest obtained from reference TRBV5-4 and TRBJ2-5, is as follows: ETGVTQSPTHLIKTRGQQVTLRCSSQSGHNTVSWYQQALGQGPQFIFQYYREEENGRGNFPPRFSGLQFPNYSSELNVNALELDDSALYLCASSRNSGAQETQYFGPGTRLLVL.

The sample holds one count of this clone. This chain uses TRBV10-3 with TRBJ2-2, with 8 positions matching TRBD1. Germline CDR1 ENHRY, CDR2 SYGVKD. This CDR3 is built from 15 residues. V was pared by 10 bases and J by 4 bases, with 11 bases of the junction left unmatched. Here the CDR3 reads CATMASGTGTGELFF. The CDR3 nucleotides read TGTGCCACCATGGCTTCCGGGACAGGCACCGGGGAGCTGTTTTTT.

The CDR3 is CASSLGELFNEQFF. The CDR3 region has the DNA TGCGCCAGCAGCCTTGGGGAACTTTTCAATGAGCAGTTCTTC. V gene TRBV5-1 combines with J gene TRBJ2-1; D gene uncertain. Trimming took off 4 bases at V and 6 bases at J, with 14 bases between the two ends. This CDR3 contains 14 residues. Germline assignment: CDR1 SGHRS and CDR2 YFSETQ.

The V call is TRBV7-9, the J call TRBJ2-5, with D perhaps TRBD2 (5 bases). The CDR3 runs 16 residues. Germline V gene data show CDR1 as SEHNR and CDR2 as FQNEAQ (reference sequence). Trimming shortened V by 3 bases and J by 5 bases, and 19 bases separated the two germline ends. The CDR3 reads CASSFMRLEREETQYF. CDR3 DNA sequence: TGTGCCAGCAGCTTTATGAGGTTAGAAAGGGAGGAGACCCAGTACTTC. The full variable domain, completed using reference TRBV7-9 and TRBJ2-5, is DTGVSQNPRHKITKRGQNVTFRCDPISEHNRLYWYRQTLGQGPEFLTYFQNEAQLEKSRLLSDRFSAERPKGSFSTLEIQRTEQGDSAMYLCASSFMRLEREETQYFGPGTRLLVL.

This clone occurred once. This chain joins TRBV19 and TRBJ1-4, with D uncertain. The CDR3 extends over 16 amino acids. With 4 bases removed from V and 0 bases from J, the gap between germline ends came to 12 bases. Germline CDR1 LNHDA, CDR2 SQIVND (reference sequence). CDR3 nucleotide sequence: TGTGCCAGTAGTACGGGGAAGATTGCAACTAATGAAAAACTGTTTTTT. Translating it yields CASSTGKIATNEKLFF.

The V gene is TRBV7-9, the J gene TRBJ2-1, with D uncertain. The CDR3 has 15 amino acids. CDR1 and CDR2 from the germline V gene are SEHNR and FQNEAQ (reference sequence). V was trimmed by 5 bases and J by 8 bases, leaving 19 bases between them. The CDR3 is CASSTIPRVGYEQFF. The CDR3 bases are TGTGCCAGCAGCACCATCCCACGGGTTGGCTATGAGCAGTTCTTC.

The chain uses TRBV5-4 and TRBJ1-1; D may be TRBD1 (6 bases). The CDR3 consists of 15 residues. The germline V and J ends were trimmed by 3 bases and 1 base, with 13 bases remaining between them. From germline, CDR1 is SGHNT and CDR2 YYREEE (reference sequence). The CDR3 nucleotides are TGTGCCAGCAGCTCTTCTCCGGGACAGAACACTGAAGCTTTCTTT. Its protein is CASSSSPGQNTEAFF.

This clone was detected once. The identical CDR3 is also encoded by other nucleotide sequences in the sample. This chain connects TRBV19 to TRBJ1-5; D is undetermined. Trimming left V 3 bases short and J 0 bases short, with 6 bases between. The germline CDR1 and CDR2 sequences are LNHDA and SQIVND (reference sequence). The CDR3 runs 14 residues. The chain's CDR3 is CASSIRDSNQPQHF. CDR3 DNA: TGTGCCAGTAGTATTCGGGATAGCAATCAGCCCCAGCATTTT.

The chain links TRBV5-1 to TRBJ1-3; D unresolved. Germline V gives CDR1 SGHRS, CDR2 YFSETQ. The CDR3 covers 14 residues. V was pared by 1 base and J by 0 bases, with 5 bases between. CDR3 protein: CASSLTYSGNTIYF. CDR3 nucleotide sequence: TGCGCCAGCAGCTTGACCTACTCTGGAAACACCATATATTTT.

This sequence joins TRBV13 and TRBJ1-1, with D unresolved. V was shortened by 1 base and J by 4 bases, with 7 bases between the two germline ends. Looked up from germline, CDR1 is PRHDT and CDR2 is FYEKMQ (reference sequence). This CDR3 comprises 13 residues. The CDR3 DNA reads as TGTGCCAGCAGCTTAGCAGAGGGCACTGAAGCTTTCTTT. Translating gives CASSLAEGTEAFF.

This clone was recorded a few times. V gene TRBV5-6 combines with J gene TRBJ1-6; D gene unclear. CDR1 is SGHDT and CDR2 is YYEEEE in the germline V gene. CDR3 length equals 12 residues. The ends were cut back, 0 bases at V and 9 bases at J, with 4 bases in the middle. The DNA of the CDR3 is TGTGCCAGCAGCTTGGGGGGTTCACCCCTCCACTTT. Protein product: CASSLGGSPLHF.

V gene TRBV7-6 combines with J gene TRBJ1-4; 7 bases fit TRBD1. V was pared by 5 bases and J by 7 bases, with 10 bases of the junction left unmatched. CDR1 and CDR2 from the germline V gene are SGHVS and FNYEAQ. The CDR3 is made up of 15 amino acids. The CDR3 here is CASSPQGIIREKLFF. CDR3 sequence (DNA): TGTGCCAGCAGCCCACAGGGGATAATTCGTGAAAAACTGTTTTTT.